The present T cell receptor (beta chain) was sequenced within a study of blood T cell repertoires in COVID-19. Study details: Specimens from acute and convalescent COVID-19 originated in the United States, Italy and Spain.

The protocol was immunoSEQ multiplex PCR, while the TCRdb copy is restricted to in-frame clones and leaves out a portion. Of about 110,000 clones in the sample, 70% to 80% were seen once. Germline V gene sequence: CDR1 GTSNPN, CDR2 SVGIG (reference sequence). The CDR3 totals 13 residues. Trimming cost V 7 bases and J 2 bases; bases outside gene matches: 4. The receptor comes from a man between 65 and 85 years old with active or convalescent COVID-19. This chain joins TRBV30 and TRBJ1-1, with 10 bases fitting TRBD1. The sequencing input was peripheral blood. In DNA, the CDR3 is TGTGCCTTAGACAGGGGGCTTAACACTGAAGCTTTCTTT. This sequence encodes CALDRGLNTEAFF.